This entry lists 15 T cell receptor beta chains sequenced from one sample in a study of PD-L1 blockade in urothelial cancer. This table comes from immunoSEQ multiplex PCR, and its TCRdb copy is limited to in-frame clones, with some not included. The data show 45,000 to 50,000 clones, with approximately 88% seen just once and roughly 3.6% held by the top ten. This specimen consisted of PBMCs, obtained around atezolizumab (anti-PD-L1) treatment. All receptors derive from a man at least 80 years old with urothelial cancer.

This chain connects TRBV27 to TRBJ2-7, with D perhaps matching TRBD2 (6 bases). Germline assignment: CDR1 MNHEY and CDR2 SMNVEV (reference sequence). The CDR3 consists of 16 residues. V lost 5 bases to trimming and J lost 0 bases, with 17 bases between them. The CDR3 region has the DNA TGTGCCAGCAGTGGCCGGGCTAGCGTCCCCTCCTACGAGCAGTACTTC. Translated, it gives CASSGRASVPSYEQYF.

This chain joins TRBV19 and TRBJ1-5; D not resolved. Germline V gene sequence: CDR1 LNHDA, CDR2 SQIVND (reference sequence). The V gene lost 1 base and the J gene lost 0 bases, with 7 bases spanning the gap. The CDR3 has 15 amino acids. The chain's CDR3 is CASSIAQHSNQPQHF. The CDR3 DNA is TGTGCCAGTAGTATAGCACAGCATAGCAATCAGCCCCAGCATTTT. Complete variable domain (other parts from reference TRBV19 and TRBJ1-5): DGGITQSPKYLFRKEGQNVTLSCEQNLNHDAMYWYRQDPGQGLRLIYYSQIVNDFQKGDIAEGYSVSREKKESFPLTVTSAQKNPTAFYLCASSIAQHSNQPQHFGDGTRLSIL.

CDR3 loop: CAWALGLAGGTDTQYF. CDR3 DNA sequence: TGTGCCTGGGCCCTAGGACTAGCGGGGGGCACAGATACGCAGTATTTT. The genes are TRBV30 and TRBJ2-3; TRBD2 matches 13 bases. Trimming at V came to 5 bases and at J to 1 base, leaving 6 bases not matched to a gene. The CDR3 loop spans 16 amino acids. CDR1 is GTSNPN and CDR2 is SVGIG in the germline V gene (reference sequence). Full variable domain (remainder filled in from reference TRBV30 and TRBJ2-3): SQTIHQWPATLVQPVGSPLSLECTVEGTSNPNLYWYRQAAGRGLQLLFYSVGIGQISSEVPQNLSASRPQDRQFILSSKKLLLSDSGFYLCAWALGLAGGTDTQYFGPGTRLTVL.

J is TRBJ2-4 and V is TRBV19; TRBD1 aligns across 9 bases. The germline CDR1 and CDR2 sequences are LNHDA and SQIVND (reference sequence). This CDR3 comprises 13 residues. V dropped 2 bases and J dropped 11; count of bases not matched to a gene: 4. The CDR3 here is CASSIPRQGVQYF. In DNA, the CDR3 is TGTGCCAGTAGTATACCTCGACAGGGGGTTCAGTACTTC.

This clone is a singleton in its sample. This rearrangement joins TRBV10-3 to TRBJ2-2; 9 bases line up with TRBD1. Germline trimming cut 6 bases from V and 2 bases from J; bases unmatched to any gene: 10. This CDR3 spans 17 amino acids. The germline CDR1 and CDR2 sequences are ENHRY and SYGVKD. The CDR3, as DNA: TGTGCCATCAGAGGGACACCGGGACAGGGTAACACCGGGGAGCTGTTTTTT. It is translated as CAIRGTPGQGNTGELFF.

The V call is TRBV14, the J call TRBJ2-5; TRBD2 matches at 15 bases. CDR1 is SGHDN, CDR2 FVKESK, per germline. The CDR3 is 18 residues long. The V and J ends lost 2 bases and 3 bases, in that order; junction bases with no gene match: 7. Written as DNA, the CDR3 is TGTGCCAGCAGCCAACCGGGACTAGCGGGAGGCGGGGAAGAGACCCAGTACTTC. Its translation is CASSQPGLAGGGEETQYF.

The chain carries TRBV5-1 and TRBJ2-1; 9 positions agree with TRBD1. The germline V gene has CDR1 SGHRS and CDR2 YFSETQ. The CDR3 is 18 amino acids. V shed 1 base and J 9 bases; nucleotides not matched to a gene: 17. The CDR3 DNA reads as TGCGCCAGCAGCTTGACTACTGGCTCGGGACAGGGTTTAGGTGAGCAGTTCTTC. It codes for CASSLTTGSGQGLGEQFF. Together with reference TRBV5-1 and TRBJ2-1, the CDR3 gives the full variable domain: KAGVTQTPRYLIKTRGQQVTLSCSPISGHRSVSWYQQTPGQGLQFLFEYFSETQRNKGNFPGRFSGRQFSNSRSEMNVSTLELGDSALYLCASSLTTGSGQGLGEQFFGPGTRLTVL.

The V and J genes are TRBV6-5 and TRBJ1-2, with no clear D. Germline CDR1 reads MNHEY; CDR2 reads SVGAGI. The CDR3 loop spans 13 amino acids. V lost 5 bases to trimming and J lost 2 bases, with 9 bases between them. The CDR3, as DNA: TGTGCCAGCAGTCTCCAGTTGAACTATGGCTACACCTTC. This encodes CASSLQLNYGYTF.

CDR3 DNA sequence: TGTGCCACCAGCAGAGACCCCCCCGAGGGTACCAAAAACATTCAGTACTTC. Residues: CATSRDPPEGTKNIQYF. This rearrangement joins TRBV15 to TRBJ2-4; perhaps TRBD2 as D (5 bases). Looked up from germline, CDR1 is LNHNV and CDR2 is YYDKDF (reference sequence). The CDR3 totals 17 residues. The V end lost 0 bases, the J end lost 2 bases, and 14 bases lay between the germline ends.

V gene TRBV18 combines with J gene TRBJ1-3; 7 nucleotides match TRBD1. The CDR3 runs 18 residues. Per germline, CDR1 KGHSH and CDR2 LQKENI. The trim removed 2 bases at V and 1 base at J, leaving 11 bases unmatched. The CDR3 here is CASSPDWRGLASGNTIYF. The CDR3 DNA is TGTGCCAGCTCACCAGATTGGAGGGGGCTCGCTTCTGGAAACACCATATATTTT. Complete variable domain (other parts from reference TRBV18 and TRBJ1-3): NAGVMQNPRHLVRRRGQEARLRCSPMKGHSHVYWYRQLPEEGLKFMVYLQKENIIDESGMPKERFSAEFPKEGPSILRIQQVVRGDSAAYFCASSPDWRGLASGNTIYFGEGSWLTVV.

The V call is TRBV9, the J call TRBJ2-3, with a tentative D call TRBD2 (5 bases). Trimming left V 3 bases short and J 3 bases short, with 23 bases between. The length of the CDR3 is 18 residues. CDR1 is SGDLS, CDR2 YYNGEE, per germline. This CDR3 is CASSARGLGGGETDTQYF. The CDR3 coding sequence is TGTGCCAGCAGCGCCCGTGGCCTTGGAGGAGGTGAAACAGATACGCAGTATTTT.

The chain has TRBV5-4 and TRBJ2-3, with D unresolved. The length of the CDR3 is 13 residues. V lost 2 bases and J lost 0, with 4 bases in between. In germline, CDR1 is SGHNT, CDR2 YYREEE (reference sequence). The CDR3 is CASSFYSTDTQYF. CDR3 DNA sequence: TGTGCCAGCAGCTTCTATAGCACAGATACGCAGTATTTT.

CDR3 coding DNA: TGTGCTAGTGGTTTGGTTCGGACAGTCAGCTACGAGCAGTACTTC. It translates to CASGLVRTVSYEQYF. The V and J genes are TRBV12-5 and TRBJ2-7; D perhaps matches TRBD1 (6 bases). The CDR3 totals 15 residues. CDR1 is LGHNT and CDR2 is FRNRAP in the germline V gene. V shed 0 bases and J shed 3 bases, with 12 bases lying between them.

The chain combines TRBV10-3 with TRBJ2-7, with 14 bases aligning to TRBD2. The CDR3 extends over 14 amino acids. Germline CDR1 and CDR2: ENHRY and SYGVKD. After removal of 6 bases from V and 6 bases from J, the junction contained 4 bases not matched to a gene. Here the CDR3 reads CAIRPGLAGAEQYF. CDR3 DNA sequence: TGTGCCATCAGGCCGGGACTAGCGGGAGCCGAGCAGTACTTC.

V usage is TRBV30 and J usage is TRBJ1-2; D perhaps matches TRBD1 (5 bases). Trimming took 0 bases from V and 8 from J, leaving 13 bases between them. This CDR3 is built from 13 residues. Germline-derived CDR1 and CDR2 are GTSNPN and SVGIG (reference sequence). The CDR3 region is CAWSVFQGIGYTF. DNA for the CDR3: TGTGCCTGGAGTGTCTTTCAGGGAATCGGCTACACCTTC.